The clone carrying this TCR beta chain appeared a few times. The assay was immunoSEQ multiplex PCR, and TCRdb's table has in-frame clones only and misses some. Of 20,000 or so clones in the sample, 73% are singletons; the top ten hold roughly a sixth. This entry belongs to a study of intratumoral heterogeneity in liver cancer. Germline V gene data show CDR1 as MNHEY and CDR2 as SVGEGT. This CDR3 is built from 16 residues. Trimming left V 2 bases short and J 0 bases short, with 11 bases between. The receptor's source is a woman between 70 and 85 years old with hepatocellular carcinoma. The rearrangement joins TRBV6-2 or TRBV6-3 to TRBJ1-5; possible D gene TRBD1, 5 bases. The sample here was tumor-adjacent normal tissue, taken before any cancer treatment. DNA for the CDR3: TGTGCCAGCAGTTACCCACAGGTTAATAGCAATCAGCCCCAGCATTTT. Amino acids: CASSYPQVNSNQPQHF.